The 5 T cell receptor beta chains in this list originate from one sample, sequenced in a study of OX40 agonist ivuxolimab in advanced cancers. Method: immunoSEQ multiplex PCR; TCRdb's copy keeps in-frame clones and lacks some. The profile shows more than 65,000 clones, about 81% of them singletons. The material was CD4+ or CD8+ T cells sorted from blood, obtained in a trial of the OX40 agonist ivuxolimab. All receptors derive from an adult with an advanced solid tumor such as melanoma, head and neck, liver or kidney cancer.

This chain joins TRBV10-1 and TRBJ1-1; the match to TRBD1 covers 7 bases. Per the germline V gene, CDR1 is WNHNN and CDR2 is SYGVQD (reference sequence). The CDR3 has 16 residues. The V segment lost 2 bases and the J segment 0 bases; nucleotides outside the gene matches: 6. The CDR3 bases are TGCGCCAGCAGTGAGGGGACAGTTCCAATGAACACTGAAGCTTTCTTT. As protein: CASSEGTVPMNTEAFF.

The rearrangement joins TRBV5-4 to TRBJ1-3; D unresolved. CDR3 size: 14 residues. V lost 4 bases, J lost 0 bases, and 8 bases lay in between. Germline V lookup: CDR1 SGHNT, CDR2 YYREEE (reference sequence). The CDR3 nucleotides are TGTGCCAGCAGCCGGCCAAGCTCTGGAAACACCATATATTTT. It translates to CASSRPSSGNTIYF.

V usage is TRBV9 and J usage is TRBJ2-3; D remains ambiguous. The CDR3 totals 14 residues. Looked up from germline, CDR1 is SGDLS and CDR2 is YYNGEE. V shed 0 bases and J shed 0 bases, with 5 bases lying between them. The CDR3 region is CASSVGPSTDTQYF. The CDR3 DNA sequence: TGTGCCAGCAGCGTAGGGCCTAGCACAGATACGCAGTATTTT.

The chain joins TRBV18 to TRBJ2-1; D not resolved. V dropped 2 bases and J dropped 0 bases, with 5 bases sitting between them. Germline CDR1 is KGHSH and CDR2 is LQKENI. The CDR3 spans 14 residues. The CDR3 DNA reads as TGTGCCAGCTCACCATCGAACTCCTACAATGAGCAGTTCTTC. Translated, it gives CASSPSNSYNEQFF.

The chain links TRBV5-1 to TRBJ2-1; D perhaps matches TRBD2 (6 bases). The CDR3 sequence is 16 residues long. Germline V lookup: CDR1 SGHRS, CDR2 YFSETQ. Trimming took off 4 bases at V and 0 bases at J, with 14 bases between the two ends. The CDR3 nucleotides read TGCGCCAGCAGCCTATCTAGCGCGAGCTCCTACAATGAGCAGTTCTTC. It translates to CASSLSSASSYNEQFF.